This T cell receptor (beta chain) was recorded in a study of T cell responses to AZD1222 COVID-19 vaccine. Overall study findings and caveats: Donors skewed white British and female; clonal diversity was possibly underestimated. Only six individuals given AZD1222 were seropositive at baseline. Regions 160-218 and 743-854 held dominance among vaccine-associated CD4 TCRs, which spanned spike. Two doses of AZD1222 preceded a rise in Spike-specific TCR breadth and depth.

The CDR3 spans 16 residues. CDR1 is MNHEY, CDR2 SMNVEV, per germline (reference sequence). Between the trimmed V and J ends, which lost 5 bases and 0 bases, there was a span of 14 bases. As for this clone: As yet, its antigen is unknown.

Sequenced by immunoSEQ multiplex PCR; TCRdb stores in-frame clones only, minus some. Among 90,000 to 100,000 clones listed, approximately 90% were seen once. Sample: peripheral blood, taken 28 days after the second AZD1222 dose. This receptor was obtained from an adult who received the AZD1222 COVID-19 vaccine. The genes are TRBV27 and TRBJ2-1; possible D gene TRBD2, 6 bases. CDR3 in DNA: TGTGCCAGCAGTCCGATTAGCGGTTTCTCCTACAATGAGCAGTTCTTC. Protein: CASSPISGFSYNEQFF.